What follows describes a single T cell receptor (beta chain). The antigen is not known. This specimen belongs to a study of radiotherapy plus CTLA-4 blockade in lung cancer. Study conclusions and caveats: In blood, after radiotherapy plus ipilimumab, tumor-derived TCR clones expanded.

This table comes from immunoSEQ multiplex PCR, and its TCRdb copy is limited to in-frame clones, with some not included. Found here are roughly 98,000 clones, around four fifths of them singletons; the top ten hold under 4%. The sample was peripheral blood, taken from a patient treated with radiotherapy plus ipilimumab. This TCR was recovered from a human donor with non-small cell lung cancer who had a partial response to radiotherapy plus ipilimumab.

CDR3 in amino acids: CASSALLEDSNQPQHF. CDR3 DNA: TGTGCCAGCAGTGCCCTACTGGAGGATAGCAATCAGCCCCAGCATTTT. The chain uses TRBV6-6 and TRBJ1-5; D gene uncertain. V lost 5 bases, J lost 0 bases, and 14 bases lay in between. There are 16 residues in the CDR3. Germline CDR1 is MNHNY and CDR2 is SVGAGI (reference sequence).